Below, 11 T cell receptor beta chains from the same sample are listed, as sequenced in a study of response to subunit inactivated influenza vaccine. TCRdb reprocessed the RT-PCR reads via MiXCR and lists one record per CDR3 protein. Found here are some 150,000 distinct CDR3 sequences, roughly 12% of them singletons; the top ten hold approximately 30%. The same sample was also studied in work on T cells expressing NK-cell markers. That source notes: Researchers built TCR beta cDNA using 5'RACE template switching with UMIs.

The material sequenced was CD8+ T cells sorted from PBMCs, taken roughly 13 days after vaccination. The receptors were gathered from a man in his fifties who received an inactivated influenza vaccine.

In its sample, this clonotype was seen once. V gene TRBV11-2 combines with J gene TRBJ2-3; 7 bases map to TRBD1. The CDR3 is made up of 14 amino acids. From germline, CDR1 is SGHAT and CDR2 FQNNGV. Trimming at V came to 5 bases and at J to 9 bases, leaving 11 bases not matched to a gene. The CDR3 DNA reads as TGTGCCAGCAGCCCGGGGACAGAGCTCTCAACGCAGTATTTT. This codes for CASSPGTELSTQYF.

The V and J genes are TRBV20-1 and TRBJ2-2; the D gene is possibly TRBD1 (6 bases). Deletions cut 3 bases from V and 4 bases from J, with 9 bases between. From germline, CDR1 is DFQATT and CDR2 SNEGSKA (reference sequence). The CDR3 extends over 13 amino acids. CDR3 residues: CSARSGATGELFF. The CDR3 DNA reads TGCAGTGCTAGGTCAGGGGCCACCGGGGAGCTGTTTTTT.

This clonotype has just a few counts. CDR3 coding DNA: TGCGCCAGCAGCCAAGGGGGGTTAGCGGGAGCCTACGAGCAGTACTTC. Protein product: CASSQGGLAGAYEQYF. The chain uses TRBV4-3 and TRBJ2-7; TRBD2 agrees at 9 bases. V gave up 1 base and J gave up 2 bases; unmatched junction bases: 6. This CDR3 contains 16 residues. Per germline, CDR1 LGHNA and CDR2 YSLEER.

This clonotype was observed a handful of times. The rearrangement uses TRBV12-3 or TRBV12-4 and TRBJ2-1; D gene uncertain. This CDR3 has 12 residues. V dropped 2 bases and J dropped 6 bases, with 5 bases sitting between them. CDR3 sequence: CASSLQINEQFF. DNA of the CDR3: TGTGCCAGCAGTTTACAGATCAATGAGCAGTTCTTC.

This clonotype was counted a few times. The J gene is TRBJ2-7, the V gene TRBV13, with D tentatively TRBD1 (5 bases). Germline V gives CDR1 PRHDT, CDR2 FYEKMQ (reference sequence). This CDR3 region has 14 residues. The V and J ends lost 3 bases and 0 bases respectively, with 9 bases between them. This CDR3 is CASSFLTDSYEQYF. CDR3 sequence (DNA): TGTGCCAGCAGCTTTCTGACAGACTCCTACGAGCAGTACTTC.

A few counts support this clonotype. V and J are TRBV12-3 or TRBV12-4 and TRBJ1-1, with unresolved D. CDR3 length: 16 amino acids. Trimming removed 5 bases at V and 2 bases at J, with 18 bases between. The CDR3 DNA follows: TGTGCCAGCAGTCCCCATAGAGGGCCCGAAAACACTGAAGCTTTCTTT. It is translated as CASSPHRGPENTEAFF.

The V gene is TRBV20-1, the J gene TRBJ2-1; D gene ambiguous. Germline CDR1 reads DFQATT; CDR2 reads SNEGSKA (reference sequence). The CDR3 is 13 amino acids. Trimming removed 3 bases at V and 6 bases at J, with 12 bases between. CDR3 protein: CSASGLYSNEQFF. CDR3 coding DNA: TGCAGTGCTAGTGGTCTTTACAGCAATGAGCAGTTCTTC.

This chain's CDR3 is CAWSVGLARTYEQYF. For the CDR3, the DNA is TGTGCCTGGAGTGTGGGGTTAGCGAGGACCTACGAGCAGTACTTC. The chain recombines TRBV30 with TRBJ2-7; TRBD2 might be the D (5 bases). With 0 bases removed from V and 2 bases from J, the gap between germline ends came to 14 bases. The length of the CDR3 is 15 residues. Looked up from germline, CDR1 is GTSNPN and CDR2 is SVGIG (reference sequence).

This clonotype has a handful of counts. This chain joins TRBV12-3 or TRBV12-4 and TRBJ1-2; D not resolved. The ends were cut back, 5 bases at V and 0 bases at J, with 10 bases in the middle. The CDR3 contains 14 residues. CDR3: CASSPPHANYGYTF. In nucleotides, the CDR3 is TGTGCCAGCAGTCCTCCTCATGCTAACTATGGCTACACCTTC.

The chain links TRBV3-1 to TRBJ2-7; 8 bases agree with TRBD2. The CDR3 covers 17 residues. After removal of 0 bases from V and 2 bases from J, the junction contained 9 bases not matched to a gene. The germline V gene encodes CDR1 LGHDT and CDR2 YNNKEL (reference sequence). The chain's CDR3 is CASSQDPPSGSTYEQYF. DNA for the CDR3: TGTGCCAGCAGCCAAGACCCCCCTAGCGGGTCTACCTACGAGCAGTACTTC.

The chain carries TRBV12-3 or TRBV12-4 and TRBJ2-1, with 8 bases identical to TRBD1. Trimming at V came to 6 bases and at J to 4 bases, leaving 8 bases not matched to a gene. The CDR3 runs 15 residues. This CDR3 reads CASSIDDRGYNEQFF. In DNA form, the CDR3 reads TGTGCCAGCAGCATCGACGACAGGGGTTACAATGAGCAGTTCTTC.